These T cell receptor beta chains were read from a single sample in a study of T cell responses to AZD1222 COVID-19 vaccine. The method was immunoSEQ multiplex PCR; TCRdb's version includes in-frame clones alone and lacks a portion of them. Of some 120,000 clones listed, roughly 90% are singletons. Sequenced here: peripheral blood, sampled on day 0 of AZD1222 vaccination. The receptors were gathered from an adult in good health. Both conserved end residues are trimmed from each CDR3. The order of the fields is J gene, V gene, D gene, CDR3 protein. The D gene is left open where the match is weak.

TRBJ2-7 TRBV7-8 NA ASSPSGTSYYEQY
TRBJ1-5 TRBV28 TRBD1 ASSLTGQGNNQPQH
TRBJ1-1 TRBV6-5 NA ATARLGLNTEAF
TRBJ2-3 TRBV7-2 NA ASSLGGADTQY
TRBJ1-1 TRBV28 NA ASSPNSPRATEAF
TRBJ2-7 TRBV11-1 NA ASSSRQTYEQY
TRBJ1-1 TRBV5-1 NA ASHGGGKSKVQNTEAF
TRBJ2-2 TRBV30 NA AWRPLSYAGELF
TRBJ1-3 TRBV7-6 NA ASSLVKSFSGNTIY
TRBJ2-3 TRBV7-2 NA ASSPLEGTQY
TRBJ2-7 TRBV7-9 NA ASSFGSGSTDEQY
TRBJ1-6 TRBV11-2 NA ASSLVNSPLH
TRBJ1-1 TRBV5-1 NA ASSPDGTNTEAF
TRBJ2-2 TRBV10-3 NA AISEPGELF
TRBJ2-7 TRBV6-2/TRBV6-3 NA ASSLRGEQY
TRBJ2-1 TRBV27 NA ASSVGLYYYNEQF
TRBJ2-1 TRBV11-2 NA ASSLRTVYNEQF
TRBJ1-1 TRBV28 NA ASSLAGPLYSEAF
TRBJ2-7 TRBV4-1 TRBD2 ASSSSGGFYEQY
TRBJ1-2 TRBV10-1 TRBD1 ASSESRGYGYT
TRBJ2-1 TRBV21-1 NA ASSTRFWGLTYNEQF
TRBJ2-5 TRBV11-1 TRBD1 ASSSGTGGPKTQY
TRBJ2-7 TRBV19 TRBD1 ASSRDRAFEQY
TRBJ1-2 TRBV28 TRBD1 ASSSGQGDYGYT
TRBJ2-1 TRBV5-1 TRBD2 ASSFPEVAGSYNEQF
TRBJ1-1 TRBV27 NA ASSPTGPTEAF
TRBJ2-7 TRBV28 NA ATTPGGLEQY
TRBJ2-1 TRBV6-2/TRBV6-3 TRBD1 ASSYGRQGDYNEQF
TRBJ1-1 TRBV6-6 TRBD1 ASSLRTGVTEAF
TRBJ1-1 TRBV6-5 TRBD1 ASSAKQGVGTEAF
TRBJ1-2 TRBV28 TRBD1 ASSLVFSTGEGYT
TRBJ2-5 TRBV6-5 NA ASSYGGTQY
TRBJ2-1 TRBV3-1/TRBV3-2 NA ASSLNSGDEQF
TRBJ2-7 TRBV30 NA AWRGQDSYEQY
TRBJ2-4 TRBV12-3/TRBV12-4 NA ASSLQGSIQY
TRBJ2-1 TRBV7-9 TRBD2 ASSASGGWDNEQF
TRBJ2-7 TRBV7-8 NA ASSLARAAYEQY
TRBJ2-1 TRBV30 NA AWSVGSNEQF
TRBJ2-5 TRBV7-2 NA ASSVVAALETQY
TRBJ1-1 TRBV7-9 NA ASSPPAGTNTEAF
TRBJ1-6 TRBV6-5 NA ASAGRRYNSPLH
TRBJ2-2 TRBV19 NA ASSLGERTGELF
TRBJ1-2 TRBV6-5 NA ASRGGQITNYGYT
TRBJ2-2 TRBV6-5 NA ASRFLGGSGELF
TRBJ2-3 TRBV4-3 NA ASSQVRRVDTQY
TRBJ2-7 TRBV6-5 TRBD2 ASTIGRGSDYEQY
TRBJ1-4 TRBV7-9 NA ASSLSVTFNEKLF
TRBJ2-2 TRBV28 TRBD2 ASILAGGPTGELF
TRBJ2-1 TRBV7-3 NA ASSPLEYNEQF
TRBJ2-7 TRBV19 NA ASSISGSAYEQY